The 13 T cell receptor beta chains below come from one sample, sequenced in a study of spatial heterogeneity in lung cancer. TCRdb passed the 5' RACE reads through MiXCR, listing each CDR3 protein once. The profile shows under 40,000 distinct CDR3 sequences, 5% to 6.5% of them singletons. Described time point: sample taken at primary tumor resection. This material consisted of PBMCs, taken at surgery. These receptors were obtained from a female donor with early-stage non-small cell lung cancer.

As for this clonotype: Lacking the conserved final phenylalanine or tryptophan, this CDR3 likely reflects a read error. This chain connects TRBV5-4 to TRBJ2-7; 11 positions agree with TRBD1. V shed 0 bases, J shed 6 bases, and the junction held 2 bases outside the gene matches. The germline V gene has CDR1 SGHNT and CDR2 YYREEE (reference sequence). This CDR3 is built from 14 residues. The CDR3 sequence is CASSLGTGGGEQYS. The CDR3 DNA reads TGTGCCAGCAGCTTGGGGACAGGGGGCGGCGAGCAGTACTCC.

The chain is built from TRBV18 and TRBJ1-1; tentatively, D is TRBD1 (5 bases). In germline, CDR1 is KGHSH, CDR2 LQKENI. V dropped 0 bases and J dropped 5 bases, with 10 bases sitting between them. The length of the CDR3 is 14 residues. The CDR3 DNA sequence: TGTGCCAGCTCACCACCAATGGCAGGGACTGAAGCTTTCTTT. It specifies CASSPPMAGTEAFF.

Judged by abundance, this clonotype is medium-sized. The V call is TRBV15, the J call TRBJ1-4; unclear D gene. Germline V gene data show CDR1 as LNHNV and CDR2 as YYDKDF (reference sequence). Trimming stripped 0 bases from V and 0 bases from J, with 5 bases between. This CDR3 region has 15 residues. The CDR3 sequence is CATSRDDATNEKLFF. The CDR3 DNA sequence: TGTGCCACCAGCAGAGATGACGCAACTAATGAAAAACTGTTTTTT.

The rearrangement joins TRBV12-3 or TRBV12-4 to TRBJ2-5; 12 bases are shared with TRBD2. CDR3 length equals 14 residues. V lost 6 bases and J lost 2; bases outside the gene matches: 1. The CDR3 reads CASRLAGGQETQYF. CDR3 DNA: TGTGCCAGCAGACTAGCGGGGGGACAAGAGACCCAGTACTTC.

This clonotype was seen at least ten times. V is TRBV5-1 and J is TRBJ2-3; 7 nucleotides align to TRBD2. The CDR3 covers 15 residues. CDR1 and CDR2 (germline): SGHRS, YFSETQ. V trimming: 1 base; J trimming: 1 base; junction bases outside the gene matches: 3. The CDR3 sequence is CASSLRGVGTDTQYF. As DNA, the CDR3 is TGCGCCAGCAGCTTGCGGGGGGTCGGCACAGATACGCAGTATTTT.

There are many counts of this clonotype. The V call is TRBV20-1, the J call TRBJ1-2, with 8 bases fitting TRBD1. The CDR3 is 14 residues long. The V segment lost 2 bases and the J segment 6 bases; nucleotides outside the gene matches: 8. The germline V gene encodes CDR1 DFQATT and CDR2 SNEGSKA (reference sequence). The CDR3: CSARTPQGANGYTF. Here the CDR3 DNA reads TGCAGTGCTAGAACCCCCCAGGGGGCGAATGGCTACACCTTC.

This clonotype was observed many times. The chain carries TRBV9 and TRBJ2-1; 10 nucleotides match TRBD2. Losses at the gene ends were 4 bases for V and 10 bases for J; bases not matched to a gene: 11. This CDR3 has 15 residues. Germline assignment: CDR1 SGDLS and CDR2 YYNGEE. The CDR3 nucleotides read TGTGCCAGCAGCCCCCCGGCTAGCGGGGGAGGGGAGCAGTTCTTC. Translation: CASSPPASGGGEQFF. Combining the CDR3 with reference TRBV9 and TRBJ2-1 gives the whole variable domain DSGVTQTPKHLITATGQRVTLRCSPRSGDLSVYWYQQSLDQGLQFLIQYYNGEERAKGNILERFSAQQFPDLHSELNLSSLELGDSALYFCASSPPASGGGEQFFGPGTRLTVL.

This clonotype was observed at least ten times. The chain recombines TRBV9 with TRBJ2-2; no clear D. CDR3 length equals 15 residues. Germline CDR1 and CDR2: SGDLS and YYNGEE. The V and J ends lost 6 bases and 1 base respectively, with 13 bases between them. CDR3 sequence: CASTHSGWNTGELFF. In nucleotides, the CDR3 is TGTGCCAGCACCCACTCGGGCTGGAACACCGGGGAGCTGTTTTTT. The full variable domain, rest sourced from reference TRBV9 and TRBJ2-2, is DSGVTQTPKHLITATGQRVTLRCSPRSGDLSVYWYQQSLDQGLQFLIQYYNGEERAKGNILERFSAQQFPDLHSELNLSSLELGDSALYFCASTHSGWNTGELFFGEGSRLTVL.

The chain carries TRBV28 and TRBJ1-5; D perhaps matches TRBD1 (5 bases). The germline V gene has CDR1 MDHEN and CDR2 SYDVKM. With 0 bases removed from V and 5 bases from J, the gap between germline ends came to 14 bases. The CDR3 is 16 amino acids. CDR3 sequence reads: CASSLWIQENHQPQHF. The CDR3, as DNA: TGTGCCAGCAGTTTATGGATACAGGAAAACCATCAGCCCCAGCATTTT. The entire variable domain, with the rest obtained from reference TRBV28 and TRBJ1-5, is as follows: DVKVTQSSRYLVKRTGEKVFLECVQDMDHENMFWYRQDPGLGLRLIYFSYDVKMKEKGDIPEGYSVSREKKERFSLILESASTNQTSMYLCASSLWIQENHQPQHFGDGTRLSIL.

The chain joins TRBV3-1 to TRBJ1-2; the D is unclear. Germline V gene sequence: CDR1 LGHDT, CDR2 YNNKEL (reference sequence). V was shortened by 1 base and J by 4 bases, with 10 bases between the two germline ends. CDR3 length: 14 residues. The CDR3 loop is CASSQAQLAYGYTF. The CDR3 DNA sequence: TGTGCCAGCAGCCAAGCGCAGTTAGCCTATGGCTACACCTTC.

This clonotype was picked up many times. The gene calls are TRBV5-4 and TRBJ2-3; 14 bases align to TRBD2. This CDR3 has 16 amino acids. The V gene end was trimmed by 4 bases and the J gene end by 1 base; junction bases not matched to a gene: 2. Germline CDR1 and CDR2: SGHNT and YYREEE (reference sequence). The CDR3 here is CASSPGLAGGTDTQYF. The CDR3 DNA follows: TGTGCCAGCAGCCCGGGACTAGCGGGGGGCACAGATACGCAGTATTTT.

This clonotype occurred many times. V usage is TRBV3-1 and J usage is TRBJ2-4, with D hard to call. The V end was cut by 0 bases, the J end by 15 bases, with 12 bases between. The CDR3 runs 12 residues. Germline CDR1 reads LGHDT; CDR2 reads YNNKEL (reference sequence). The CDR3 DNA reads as TGTGCCAGCAGCCAAGATACTGACCTCCGGTACTTC. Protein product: CASSQDTDLRYF.

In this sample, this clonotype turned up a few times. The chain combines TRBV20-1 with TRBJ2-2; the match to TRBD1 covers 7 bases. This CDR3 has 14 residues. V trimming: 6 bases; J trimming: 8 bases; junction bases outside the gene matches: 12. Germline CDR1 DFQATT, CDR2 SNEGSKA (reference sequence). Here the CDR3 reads CSAPRQGSLGELFF. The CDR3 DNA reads TGCAGTGCCCCCCGACAGGGCAGTCTAGGGGAGCTGTTTTTT.